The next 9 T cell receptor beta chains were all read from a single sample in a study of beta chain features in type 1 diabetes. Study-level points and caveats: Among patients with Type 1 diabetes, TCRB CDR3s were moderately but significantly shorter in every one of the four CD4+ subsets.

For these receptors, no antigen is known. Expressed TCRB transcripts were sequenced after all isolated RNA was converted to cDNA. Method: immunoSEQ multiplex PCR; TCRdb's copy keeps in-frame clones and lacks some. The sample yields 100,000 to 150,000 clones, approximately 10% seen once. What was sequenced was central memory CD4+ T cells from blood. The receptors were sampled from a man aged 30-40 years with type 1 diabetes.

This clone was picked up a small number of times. CDR3 nucleotide sequence: TGTGCCAGCAGCCCAACCCCGGGTCTCGGGGCTTTCTTT. Encoded protein: CASSPTPGLGAFF. The J gene is TRBJ1-1, the V gene TRBV7-2; D is undetermined. The CDR3 sequence is 13 residues long. Trimming took off 5 bases at V and 11 bases at J, with 18 bases between the two ends. In germline, CDR1 is SGHTA, CDR2 FQGNSA.

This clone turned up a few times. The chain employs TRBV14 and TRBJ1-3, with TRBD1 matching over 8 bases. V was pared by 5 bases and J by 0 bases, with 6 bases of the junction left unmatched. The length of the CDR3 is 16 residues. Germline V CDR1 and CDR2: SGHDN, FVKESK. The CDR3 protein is CASSSGQESSGNTIYF. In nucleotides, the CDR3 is TGTGCCAGCAGCTCGGGACAGGAGAGCTCTGGAAACACCATATATTTT.

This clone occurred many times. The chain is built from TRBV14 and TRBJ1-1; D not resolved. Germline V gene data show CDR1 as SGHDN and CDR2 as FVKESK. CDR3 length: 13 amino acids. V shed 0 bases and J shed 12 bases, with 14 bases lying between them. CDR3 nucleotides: TGTGCCAGCAGCCAAGAAATGTTGGGCAGGTCTTTCTTT. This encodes CASSQEMLGRSFF.

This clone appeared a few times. CDR3 bases: TGTGCCAGCAGCCCAGGGTCGGGCAATCAGCCCCAGCATTTT. It yields the protein CASSPGSGNQPQHF. V and J are TRBV7-2 and TRBJ1-5, with D maybe TRBD1 (5 bases). Germline CDR1 SGHTA, CDR2 FQGNSA. The CDR3 has 14 residues. V lost 5 bases and J lost 2, with 10 bases in between.

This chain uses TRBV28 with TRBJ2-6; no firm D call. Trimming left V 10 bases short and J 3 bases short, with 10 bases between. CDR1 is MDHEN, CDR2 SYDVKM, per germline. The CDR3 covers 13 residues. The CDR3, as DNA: TGTGCCACCCGGGTTGGTGGGGCCAACGTCCTGACTTTC. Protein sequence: CATRVGGANVLTF.

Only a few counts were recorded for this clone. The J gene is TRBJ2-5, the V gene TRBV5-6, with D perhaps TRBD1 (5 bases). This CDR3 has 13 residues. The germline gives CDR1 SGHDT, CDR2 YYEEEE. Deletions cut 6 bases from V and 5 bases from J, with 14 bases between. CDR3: CASTQGASETQYF. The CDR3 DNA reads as TGTGCCAGCACTCAGGGTGCCAGCGAGACCCAGTACTTC.

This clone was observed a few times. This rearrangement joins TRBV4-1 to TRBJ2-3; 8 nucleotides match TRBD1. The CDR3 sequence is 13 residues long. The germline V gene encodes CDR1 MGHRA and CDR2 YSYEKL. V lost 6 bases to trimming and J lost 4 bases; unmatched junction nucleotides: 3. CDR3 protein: CASRRGQADTQYF. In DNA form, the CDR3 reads TGCGCCAGCAGGCGGGGACAGGCAGATACGCAGTATTTT.

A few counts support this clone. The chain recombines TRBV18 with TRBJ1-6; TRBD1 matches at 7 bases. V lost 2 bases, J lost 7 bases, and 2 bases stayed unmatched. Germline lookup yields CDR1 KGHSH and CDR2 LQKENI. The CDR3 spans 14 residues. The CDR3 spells CASSPGTVNSPLHF. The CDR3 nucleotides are TGTGCCAGCTCACCAGGGACAGTAAATTCACCCCTCCACTTT. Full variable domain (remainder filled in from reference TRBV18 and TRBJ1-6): NAGVMQNPRHLVRRRGQEARLRCSPMKGHSHVYWYRQLPEEGLKFMVYLQKENIIDESGMPKERFSAEFPKEGPSILRIQQVVRGDSAAYFCASSPGTVNSPLHFGNGTRLTVT.

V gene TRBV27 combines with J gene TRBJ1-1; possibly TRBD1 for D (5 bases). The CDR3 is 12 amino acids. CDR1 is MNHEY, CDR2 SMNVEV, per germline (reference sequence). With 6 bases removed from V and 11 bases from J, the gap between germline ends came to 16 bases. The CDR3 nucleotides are TGTGCCAGCAGGGGGGACTCCCGTCGGGCTTTCTTT. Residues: CASRGDSRRAFF.